What follows are 13 T cell receptor beta chains derived from one specimen sequenced in a study of cytomegalovirus exposure and HLA in healthy donors (dated by TCRdb to 2016 to 2017). Libraries were prepared through the immunoSEQ multiplex PCR assay. The multiplex PCR relied on a mix of 60 forward primers for TCR Vbeta segments and 13 reverse primers for TCR Jbeta segments. TCRdb retrieved this table from immuneACCESS and kept in-frame rearrangements only. Not all clones are present; in checked studies, unresolved V genes account for under half, and no reason is known for the remainder. The sample profile shows a few hundred thousand clones; around 88% of them were found once. Around 1% of the sample rests with the top ten. The sample consisted of PBMCs. All receptors derive from a woman between 18 and 30 years old in good health and CMV-seronegative.

The rearrangement joins TRBV2 to TRBJ1-1; no firm D call. This CDR3 spans 10 amino acids. V lost 7 bases and J 4 bases, leaving 4 bases between the germline ends. From germline, CDR1 is SNHLY and CDR2 FYNNEI. CDR3 residues: CASTLTEAFF. DNA of the CDR3: TGTGCCAGCACCCTCACTGAAGCTTTCTTT. Full variable domain (outside the CDR3, taken from reference TRBV2 and TRBJ1-1): EPEVTQTPSHQVTQMGQEVILRCVPISNHLYFYWYRQILGQKVEFLVSFYNNEISEKSEIFDDQFSVERPDGSNFTLKIRSTKLEDSAMYFCASTLTEAFFGQGTRLTVV.

This clone appeared a single time. This chain connects TRBV27 to TRBJ2-1; no reliable D call. V was pared by 1 base and J by 0 bases, with 7 bases between. Germline lookup yields CDR1 MNHEY and CDR2 SMNVEV (reference sequence). The length of the CDR3 is 15 residues. The CDR3 sequence is CASSLWWASYNEQFF. In nucleotides, the CDR3 is TGTGCCAGCAGTTTATGGTGGGCCTCCTACAATGAGCAGTTCTTC.

The V gene is TRBV18, the J gene TRBJ2-7; D unresolved. V shed 4 bases and J shed 5 bases, with 24 bases lying between them. The CDR3 spans 17 residues. CDR1 KGHSH and CDR2 LQKENI come from the germline V gene. CDR3 coding DNA: TGTGCCAGCTCACAAAGCTACAGTATTCGTCTCCAAGACGAGCAGTACTTC. Translating gives CASSQSYSIRLQDEQYF. The full variable domain, rest sourced from reference TRBV18 and TRBJ2-7, is NAGVMQNPRHLVRRRGQEARLRCSPMKGHSHVYWYRQLPEEGLKFMVYLQKENIIDESGMPKERFSAEFPKEGPSILRIQQVVRGDSAAYFCASSQSYSIRLQDEQYFGPGTRLTVT.

The chain couples TRBV21-1 to TRBJ2-7; no check of the table's D call, TRBD2, against the DNA was made. TRBV21-1 represents a pseudogene. The CDR3 loop spans 16 amino acids. CDR3 coding DNA: TGTGCCAGCAGCAAAGAATCGGGAGTAAGCCCCTACGAGCAGTACTTC. Its protein is CASSKESGVSPYEQYF.

This sequence joins TRBV19 and TRBJ2-2, with 9 bases that match TRBD1. The germline V gene has CDR1 LNHDA and CDR2 SQIVND (reference sequence). The J segment lost 6 bases and the V segment lost 6 bases, leaving 8 bases of the junction unmatched. CDR3 length: 15 residues. DNA for the CDR3: TGTGCCAGTAGCATGGGGGACAGGGTGGCCGGGGAGCTGTTTTTT. It specifies CASSMGDRVAGELFF. Based on the CDR3 plus reference TRBV19 and TRBJ2-2, the full variable domain is DGGITQSPKYLFRKEGQNVTLSCEQNLNHDAMYWYRQDPGQGLRLIYYSQIVNDFQKGDIAEGYSVSREKKESFPLTVTSAQKNPTAFYLCASSMGDRVAGELFFGEGSRLTVL.

V and J are TRBV5-4 and TRBJ2-2, with 7 nucleotides matching TRBD1. Germline loops: CDR1 SGHNT, CDR2 YYREEE (reference sequence). V was pared by 4 bases and J by 2 bases, with 8 bases of the junction left unmatched. CDR3 length: 16 amino acids. CDR3 nucleotide sequence: TGTGCCAGCAGCAGAGGGACAGACTATAACACCGGGGAGCTGTTTTTT. Translated: CASSRGTDYNTGELFF.

The genes are TRBV5-1 and TRBJ2-3; D possibly corresponds to TRBD2 (5 bases). Trimming shortened V by 7 bases and J by 0 bases, and 15 bases separated the two germline ends. The CDR3 is 15 amino acids. Germline V gene sequence: CDR1 SGHRS, CDR2 YFSETQ. CDR3 nucleotides: TGCGCCAGCTCAGCGGTGGCAGAAAGCACAGATACGCAGTATTTT. Its translation is CASSAVAESTDTQYF.

The CDR3 reads CASSLVGLAGGLREQFF. CDR3 DNA: TGTGCCAGCAGCTTAGTGGGACTAGCGGGGGGGCTACGGGAGCAGTTCTTC. The chain is built from TRBV7-2 and TRBJ2-1, with TRBD2 matching over 16 bases. CDR3 length: 17 amino acids. In germline, CDR1 is SGHTA, CDR2 FQGNSA. After removal of 1 base from V and 10 bases from J, the junction contained 7 bases not matched to a gene.

The V and J genes are TRBV30 and TRBJ2-2; TRBD1 matches at 10 bases. The V segment lost 4 bases and the J segment 0 bases; nucleotides outside the gene matches: 14. The CDR3 is made up of 19 amino acids. Germline CDR1 and CDR2: GTSNPN and SVGIG (reference sequence). CDR3 in DNA: TGTGCCTGGATTCCGAGGACAGGGGGTTGGGGGGCGAACACCGGGGAGCTGTTTTTT. Residues: CAWIPRTGGWGANTGELFF.

This chain connects TRBV4-2 to TRBJ2-5; 8 bases are a match to TRBD2. This CDR3 contains 18 residues. V trimming: 0 bases; J trimming: 7 bases; junction bases outside the gene matches: 16. Germline CDR1 reads LGHNA; CDR2 reads YNFKEQ. CDR3 residues: CASSQDWKAGVLVGTQYF. CDR3 bases: TGTGCCAGCAGCCAAGATTGGAAAGCGGGAGTACTGGTTGGGACCCAGTACTTC.

V and J are TRBV6-5 and TRBJ2-7; no reliable D call. From germline, CDR1 is MNHEY and CDR2 SVGAGI. CDR3 size: 13 residues. Trimming took 5 bases from V and 7 from J, leaving 15 bases between them. The CDR3: CASSPETLREQYF. For the CDR3, the DNA is TGTGCCAGCAGTCCCGAGACTTTACGGGAGCAGTACTTC.

This clone was detected only once. The V and J genes are TRBV5-4 and TRBJ2-5; D is perhaps TRBD2 (6 bases). The germline gives CDR1 SGHNT, CDR2 YYREEE (reference sequence). The CDR3 covers 15 residues. Trimming cost V 2 bases and J 1 base, with 12 bases left between them. This CDR3 reads CASSFPGRPQETQYF. Written as DNA, the CDR3 is TGTGCCAGCAGCTTTCCCGGGAGACCCCAAGAGACCCAGTACTTC.

This rearrangement joins TRBV30 to TRBJ2-2; D is possibly TRBD2 (5 bases). CDR3 length: 11 amino acids. Per the germline V gene, CDR1 is GTSNPN and CDR2 is SVGIG (reference sequence). V was clipped by 5 bases and J by 9 bases, with 10 bases between them. CDR3 loop: CAWRGFRELFF. In DNA, the CDR3 is TGTGCCTGGCGAGGGTTCCGGGAGCTGTTTTTT.